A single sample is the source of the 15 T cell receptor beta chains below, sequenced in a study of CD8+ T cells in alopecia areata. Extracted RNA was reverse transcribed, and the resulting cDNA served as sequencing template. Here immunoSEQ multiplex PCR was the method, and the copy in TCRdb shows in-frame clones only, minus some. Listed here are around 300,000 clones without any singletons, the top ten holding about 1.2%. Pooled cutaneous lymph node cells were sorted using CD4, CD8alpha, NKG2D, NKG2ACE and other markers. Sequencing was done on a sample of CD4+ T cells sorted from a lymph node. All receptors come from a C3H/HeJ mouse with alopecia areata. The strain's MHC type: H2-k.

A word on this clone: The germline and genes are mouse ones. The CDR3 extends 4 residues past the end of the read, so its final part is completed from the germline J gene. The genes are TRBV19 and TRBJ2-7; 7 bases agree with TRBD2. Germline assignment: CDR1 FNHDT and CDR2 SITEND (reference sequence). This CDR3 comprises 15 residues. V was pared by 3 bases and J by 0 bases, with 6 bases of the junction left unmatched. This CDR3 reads CASSKTGRSSYEQYF. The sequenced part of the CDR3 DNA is TGTGCCAGCAGTAAGACTGGGAGGAGCTCCTAT.

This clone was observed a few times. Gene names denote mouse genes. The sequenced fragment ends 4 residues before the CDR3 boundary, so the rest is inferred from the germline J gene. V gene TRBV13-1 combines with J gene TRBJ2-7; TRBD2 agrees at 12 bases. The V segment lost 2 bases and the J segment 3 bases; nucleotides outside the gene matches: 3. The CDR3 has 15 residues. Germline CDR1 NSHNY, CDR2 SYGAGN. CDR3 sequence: CASSEGDWGDYEQYF. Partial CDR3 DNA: TGTGCCAGCAGTGAAGGGGACTGGGGGGACTAT.

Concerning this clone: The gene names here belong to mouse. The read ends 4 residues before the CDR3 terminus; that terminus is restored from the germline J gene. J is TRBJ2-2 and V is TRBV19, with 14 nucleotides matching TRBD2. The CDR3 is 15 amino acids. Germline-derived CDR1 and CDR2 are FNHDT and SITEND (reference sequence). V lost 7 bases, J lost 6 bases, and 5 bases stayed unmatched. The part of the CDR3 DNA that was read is TGTGCCAGCCTCCGGGACTGGGGGGGCGCCGGG. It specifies CASLRDWGGAG. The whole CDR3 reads CASLRDWGGAGQLYF.

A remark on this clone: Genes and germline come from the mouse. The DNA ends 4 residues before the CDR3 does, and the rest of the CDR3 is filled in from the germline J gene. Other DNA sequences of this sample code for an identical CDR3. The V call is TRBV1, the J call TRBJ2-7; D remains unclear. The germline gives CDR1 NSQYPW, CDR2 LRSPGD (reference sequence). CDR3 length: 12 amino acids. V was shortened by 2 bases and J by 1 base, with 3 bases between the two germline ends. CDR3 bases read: TGCACCTGCAGTGCACATTCCTAT. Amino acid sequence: CTCSAHSY. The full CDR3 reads CTCSAHSYEQYF.

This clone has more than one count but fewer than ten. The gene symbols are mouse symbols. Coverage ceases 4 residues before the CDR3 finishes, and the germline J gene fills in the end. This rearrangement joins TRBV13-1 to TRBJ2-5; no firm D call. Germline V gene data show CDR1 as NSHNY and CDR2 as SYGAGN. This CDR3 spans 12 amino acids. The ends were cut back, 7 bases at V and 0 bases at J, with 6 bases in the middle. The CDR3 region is CASSWNQDTQYF. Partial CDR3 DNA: TGTGCCAGCTCCTGGAACCAAGAC.

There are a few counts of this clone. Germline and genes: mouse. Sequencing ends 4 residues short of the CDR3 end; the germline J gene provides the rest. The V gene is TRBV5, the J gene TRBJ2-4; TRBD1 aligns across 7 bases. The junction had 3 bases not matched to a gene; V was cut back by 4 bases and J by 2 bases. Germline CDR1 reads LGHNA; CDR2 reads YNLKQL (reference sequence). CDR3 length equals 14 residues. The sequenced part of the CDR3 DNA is TGTGCCAGCAGCCCCGACAGGGTTCAAAAC. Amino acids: CASSPDRVQN. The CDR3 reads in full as CASSPDRVQNTLYF.

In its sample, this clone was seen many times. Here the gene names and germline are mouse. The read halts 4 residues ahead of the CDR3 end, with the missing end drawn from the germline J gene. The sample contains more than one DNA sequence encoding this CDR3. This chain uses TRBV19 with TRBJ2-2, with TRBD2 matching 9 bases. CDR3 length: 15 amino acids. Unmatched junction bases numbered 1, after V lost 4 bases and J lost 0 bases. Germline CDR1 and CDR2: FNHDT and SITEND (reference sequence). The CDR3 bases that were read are TGTGCCAGCAGTCGACTGGGGGCAAACACCGGG. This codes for CASSRLGANTG. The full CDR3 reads CASSRLGANTGQLYF.

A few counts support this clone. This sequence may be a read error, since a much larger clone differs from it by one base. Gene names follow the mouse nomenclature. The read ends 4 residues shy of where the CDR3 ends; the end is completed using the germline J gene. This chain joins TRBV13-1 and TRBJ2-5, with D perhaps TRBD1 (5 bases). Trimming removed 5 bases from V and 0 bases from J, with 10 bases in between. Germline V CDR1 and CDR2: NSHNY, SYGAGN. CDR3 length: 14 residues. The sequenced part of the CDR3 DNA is TGTGCCAGCAGCCACGACAGTAACCAAGAC. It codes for CASSHDSNQD. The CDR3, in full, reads CASSHDSNQDTQYF.

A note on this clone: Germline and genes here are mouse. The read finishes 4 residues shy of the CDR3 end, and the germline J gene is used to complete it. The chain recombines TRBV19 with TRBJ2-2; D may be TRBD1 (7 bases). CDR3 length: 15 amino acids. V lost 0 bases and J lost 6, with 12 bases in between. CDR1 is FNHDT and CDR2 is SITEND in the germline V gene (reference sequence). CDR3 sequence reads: CASSIERGQAGQLYF. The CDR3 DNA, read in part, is TGTGCCAGCAGTATAGAGAGGGGGCAGGCCGGG.

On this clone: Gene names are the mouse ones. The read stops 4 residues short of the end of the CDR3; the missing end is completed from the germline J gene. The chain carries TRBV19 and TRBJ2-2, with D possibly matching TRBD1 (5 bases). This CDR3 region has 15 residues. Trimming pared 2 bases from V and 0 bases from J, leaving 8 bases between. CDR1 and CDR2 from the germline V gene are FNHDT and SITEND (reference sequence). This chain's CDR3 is CASSIPGPNTGQLYF. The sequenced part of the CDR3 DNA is TGTGCCAGCAGTATTCCAGGGCCAAACACCGGG.

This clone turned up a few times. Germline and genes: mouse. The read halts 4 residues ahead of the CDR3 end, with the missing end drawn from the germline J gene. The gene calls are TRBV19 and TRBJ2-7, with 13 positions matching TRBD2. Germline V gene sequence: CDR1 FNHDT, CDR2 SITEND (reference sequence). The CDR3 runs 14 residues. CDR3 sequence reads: CASSGDWGGYEQYF. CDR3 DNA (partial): TGTGCCAGCAGTGGGGACTGGGGGGGATAT.

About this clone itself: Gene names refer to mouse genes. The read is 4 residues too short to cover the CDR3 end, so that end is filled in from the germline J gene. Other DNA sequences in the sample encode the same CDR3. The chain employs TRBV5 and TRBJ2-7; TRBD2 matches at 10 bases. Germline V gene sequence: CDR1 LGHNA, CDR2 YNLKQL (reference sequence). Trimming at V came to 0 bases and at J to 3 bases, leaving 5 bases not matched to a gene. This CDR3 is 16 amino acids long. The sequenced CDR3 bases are TGTGCCAGCAGCCAAGATTCCGGGACTGGGGTCTAT. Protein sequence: CASSQDSGTGVY. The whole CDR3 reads CASSQDSGTGVYEQYF.

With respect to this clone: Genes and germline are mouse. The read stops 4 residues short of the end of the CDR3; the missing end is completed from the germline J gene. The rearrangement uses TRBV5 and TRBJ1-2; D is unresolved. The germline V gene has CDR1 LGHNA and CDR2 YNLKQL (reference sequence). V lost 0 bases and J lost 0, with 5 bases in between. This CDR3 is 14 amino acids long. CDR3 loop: CASSQDITNSDYTF. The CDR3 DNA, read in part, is TGTGCCAGCAGCCAAGACATAACAAACTCC.

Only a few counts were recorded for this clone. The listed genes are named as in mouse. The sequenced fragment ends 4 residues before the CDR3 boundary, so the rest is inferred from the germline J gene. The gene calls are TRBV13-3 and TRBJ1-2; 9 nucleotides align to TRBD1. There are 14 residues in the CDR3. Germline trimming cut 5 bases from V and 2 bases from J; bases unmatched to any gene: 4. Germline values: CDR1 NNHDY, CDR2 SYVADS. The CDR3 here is CASRGTGRNSDYTF. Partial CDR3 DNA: TGTGCCAGCAGGGGGACAGGGAGGAACTCC.

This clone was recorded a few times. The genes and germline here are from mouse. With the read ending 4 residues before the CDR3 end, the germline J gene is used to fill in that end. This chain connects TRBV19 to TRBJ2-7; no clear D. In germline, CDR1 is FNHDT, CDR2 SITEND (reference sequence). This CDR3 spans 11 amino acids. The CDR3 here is CASTQRNEQYF. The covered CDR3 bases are TGTGCCAGCACACAGCGAAAT.